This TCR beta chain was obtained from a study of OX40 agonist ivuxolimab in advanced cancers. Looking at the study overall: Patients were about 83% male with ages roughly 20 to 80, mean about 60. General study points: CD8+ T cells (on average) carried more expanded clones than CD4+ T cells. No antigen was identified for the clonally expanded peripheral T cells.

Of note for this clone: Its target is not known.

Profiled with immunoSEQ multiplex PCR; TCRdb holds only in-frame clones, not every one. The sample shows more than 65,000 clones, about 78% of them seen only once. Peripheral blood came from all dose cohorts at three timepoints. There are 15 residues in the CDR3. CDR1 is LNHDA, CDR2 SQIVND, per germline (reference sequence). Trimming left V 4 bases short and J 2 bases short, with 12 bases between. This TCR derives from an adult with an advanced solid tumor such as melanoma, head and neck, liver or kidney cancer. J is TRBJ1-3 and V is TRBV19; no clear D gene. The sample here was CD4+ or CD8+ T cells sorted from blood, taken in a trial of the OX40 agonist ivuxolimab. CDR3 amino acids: CASSTSRQPGNTIYF. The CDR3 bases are TGTGCCAGTAGTACCTCCCGGCAGCCTGGAAACACCATATATTTT.